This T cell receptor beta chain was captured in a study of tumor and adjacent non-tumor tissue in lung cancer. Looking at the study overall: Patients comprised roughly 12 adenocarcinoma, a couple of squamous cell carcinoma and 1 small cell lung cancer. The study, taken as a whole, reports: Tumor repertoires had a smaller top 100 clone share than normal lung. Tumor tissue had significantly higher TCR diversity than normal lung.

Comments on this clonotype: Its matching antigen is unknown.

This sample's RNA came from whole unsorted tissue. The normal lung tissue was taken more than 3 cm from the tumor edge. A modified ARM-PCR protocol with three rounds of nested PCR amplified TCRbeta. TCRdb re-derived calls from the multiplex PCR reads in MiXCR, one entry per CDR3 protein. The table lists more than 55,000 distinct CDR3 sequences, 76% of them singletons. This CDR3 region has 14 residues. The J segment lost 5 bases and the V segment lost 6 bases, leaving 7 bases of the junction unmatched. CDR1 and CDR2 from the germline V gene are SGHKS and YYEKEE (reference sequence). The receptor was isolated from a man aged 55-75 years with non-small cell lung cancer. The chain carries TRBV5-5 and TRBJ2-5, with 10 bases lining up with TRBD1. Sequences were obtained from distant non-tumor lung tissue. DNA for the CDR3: TGTGCCAGCAACTTTGGGACAGGGGATGAGACCCAGTACTTC. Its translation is CASNFGTGDETQYF.